This TCR beta chain was sequenced in a study of T-cell memory formation after mild COVID-19. Each CDR3 protein is one row after TCRdb ran MiXCR on the 5' RACE reads. The data contain 500,000 to 650,000 distinct CDR3 sequences, 20% to 25% of them singletons. Trimming removed 4 bases from V and 1 base from J, with 13 bases in between. The CDR3 covers 14 residues. Germline values: CDR1 SQVTM, CDR2 ANQGSEA. The source material was PBMCs or a T cell subset sorted from them (not recorded which). The sequence was collected from an adult woman who had mild COVID-19 (a few samples of this study predate the infection). Cell type and time point are not known. The rearrangement links TRBV29-1 to TRBJ1-1, with a tentative D call TRBD1 (5 bases). CDR3 residues: CSVGAGAPNTEAFF. The CDR3 DNA is TGCAGCGTTGGCGCCGGGGCGCCGAACACTGAAGCTTTCTTT.